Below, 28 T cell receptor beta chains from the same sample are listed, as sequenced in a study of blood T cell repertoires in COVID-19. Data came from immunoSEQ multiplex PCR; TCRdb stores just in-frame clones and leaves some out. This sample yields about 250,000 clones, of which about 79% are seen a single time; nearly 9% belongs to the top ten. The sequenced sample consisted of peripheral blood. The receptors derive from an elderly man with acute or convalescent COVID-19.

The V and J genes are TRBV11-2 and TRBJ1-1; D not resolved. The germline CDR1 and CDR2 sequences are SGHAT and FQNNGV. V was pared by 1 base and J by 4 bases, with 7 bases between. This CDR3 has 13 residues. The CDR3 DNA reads TGTGCCAGCAGCTTAGTAGTTGGCACTGAAGCTTTCTTT. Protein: CASSLVVGTEAFF.

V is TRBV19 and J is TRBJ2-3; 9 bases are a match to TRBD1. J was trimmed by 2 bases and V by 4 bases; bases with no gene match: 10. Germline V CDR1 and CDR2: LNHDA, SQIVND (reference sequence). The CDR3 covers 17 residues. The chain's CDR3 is CASSNVPGQGNTDTQYF. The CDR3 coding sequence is TGTGCCAGTAGTAACGTACCGGGACAGGGTAACACAGATACGCAGTATTTT.

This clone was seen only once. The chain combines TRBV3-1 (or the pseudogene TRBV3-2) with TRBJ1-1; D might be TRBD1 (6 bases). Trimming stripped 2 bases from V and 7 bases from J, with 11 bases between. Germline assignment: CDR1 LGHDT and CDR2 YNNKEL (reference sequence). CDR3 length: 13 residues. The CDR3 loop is CASSQQGGGEAFF. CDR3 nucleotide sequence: TGTGCCAGCAGCCAACAGGGAGGGGGTGAAGCTTTCTTT.

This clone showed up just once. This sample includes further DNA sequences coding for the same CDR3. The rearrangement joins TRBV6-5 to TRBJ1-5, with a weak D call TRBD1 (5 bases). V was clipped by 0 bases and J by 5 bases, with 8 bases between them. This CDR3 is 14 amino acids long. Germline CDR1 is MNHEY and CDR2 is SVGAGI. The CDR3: CASSYSGGDQPQHF. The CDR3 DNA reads TGTGCCAGCAGTTACTCAGGAGGGGATCAGCCCCAGCATTTT.

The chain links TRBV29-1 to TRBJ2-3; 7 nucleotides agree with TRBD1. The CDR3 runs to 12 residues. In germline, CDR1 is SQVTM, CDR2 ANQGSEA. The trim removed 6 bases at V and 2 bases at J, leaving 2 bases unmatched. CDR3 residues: CSVQGPTDTQYF. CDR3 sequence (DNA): TGCAGCGTACAGGGGCCCACAGATACGCAGTATTTT.

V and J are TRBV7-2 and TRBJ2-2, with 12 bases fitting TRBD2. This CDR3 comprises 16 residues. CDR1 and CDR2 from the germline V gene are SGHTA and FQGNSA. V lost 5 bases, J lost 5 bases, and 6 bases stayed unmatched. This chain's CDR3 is CASSTRLAGDTGELFF. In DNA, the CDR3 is TGTGCCAGCAGCACCAGACTAGCGGGAGATACCGGGGAGCTGTTTTTT.

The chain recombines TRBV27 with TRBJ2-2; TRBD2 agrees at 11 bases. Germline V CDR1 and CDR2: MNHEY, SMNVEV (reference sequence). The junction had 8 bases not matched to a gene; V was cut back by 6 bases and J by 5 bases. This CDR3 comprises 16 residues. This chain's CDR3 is CASSEPSGGRTGELFF. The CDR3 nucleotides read TGTGCCAGCAGCGAACCTAGCGGGGGGCGAACCGGGGAGCTGTTTTTT.

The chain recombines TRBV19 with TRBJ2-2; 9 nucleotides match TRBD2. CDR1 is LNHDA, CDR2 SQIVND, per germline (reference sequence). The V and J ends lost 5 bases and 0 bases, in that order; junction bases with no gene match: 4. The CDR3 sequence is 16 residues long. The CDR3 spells CASSGASGANTGELFF. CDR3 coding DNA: TGTGCCAGTAGTGGGGCTAGCGGGGCGAACACCGGGGAGCTGTTTTTT.

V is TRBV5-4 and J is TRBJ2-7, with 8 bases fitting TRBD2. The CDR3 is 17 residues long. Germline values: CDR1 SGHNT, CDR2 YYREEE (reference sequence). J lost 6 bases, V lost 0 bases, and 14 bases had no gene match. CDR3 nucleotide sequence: TGTGCCAGCAGCTTGGGCGGGAGGCCTCCAGGGCTGGGCGAGCAGTACTTC. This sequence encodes CASSLGGRPPGLGEQYF.

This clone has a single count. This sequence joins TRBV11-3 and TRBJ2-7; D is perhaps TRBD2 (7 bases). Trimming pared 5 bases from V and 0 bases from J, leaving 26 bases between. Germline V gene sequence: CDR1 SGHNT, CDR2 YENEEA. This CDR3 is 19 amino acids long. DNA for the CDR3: TGTGCCAGCAGCAGGCGAAGGTCGGGGGGCCGCTACAGCTCCTACGAGCAGTACTTC. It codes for CASSRRRSGGRYSSYEQYF.

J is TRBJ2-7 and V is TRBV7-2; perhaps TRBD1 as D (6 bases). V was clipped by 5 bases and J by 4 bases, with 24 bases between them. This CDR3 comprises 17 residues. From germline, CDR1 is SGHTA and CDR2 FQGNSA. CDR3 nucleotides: TGTGCCAGCAGCAAACAAGGGGGTGGGGCCAGTCGATACGAGCAGTACTTC. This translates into CASSKQGGGASRYEQYF.

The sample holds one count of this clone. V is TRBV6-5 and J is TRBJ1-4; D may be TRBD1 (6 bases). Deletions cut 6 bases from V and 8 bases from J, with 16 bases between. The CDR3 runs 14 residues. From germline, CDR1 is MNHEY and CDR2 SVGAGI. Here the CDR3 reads CASSHPGVREKLFF. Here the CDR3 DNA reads TGTGCCAGCAGCCACCCAGGGGTCCGGGAAAAACTGTTTTTT.

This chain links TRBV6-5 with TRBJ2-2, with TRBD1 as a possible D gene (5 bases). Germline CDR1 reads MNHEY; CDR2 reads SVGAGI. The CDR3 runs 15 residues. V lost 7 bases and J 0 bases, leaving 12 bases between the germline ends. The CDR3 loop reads CASKGPTANTGELFF. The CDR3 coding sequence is TGTGCCAGCAAAGGACCGACAGCGAACACCGGGGAGCTGTTTTTT.

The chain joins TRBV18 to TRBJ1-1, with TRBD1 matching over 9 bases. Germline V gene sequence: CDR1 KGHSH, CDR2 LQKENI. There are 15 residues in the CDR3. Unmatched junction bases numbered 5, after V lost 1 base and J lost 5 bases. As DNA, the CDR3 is TGTGCCAGCTCACCACAGAAAGGACAGGGGACTGAAGCTTTCTTT. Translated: CASSPQKGQGTEAFF.

CDR3 sequence reads: CASTSEGHTEAFF. The CDR3 coding sequence is TGTGCCAGCACTTCGGAGGGGCACACTGAAGCTTTCTTT. The chain uses TRBV18 and TRBJ1-1; D perhaps matches TRBD1 (5 bases). Germline V gene data show CDR1 as KGHSH and CDR2 as LQKENI. The ends were cut back, 8 bases at V and 3 bases at J, with 13 bases in the middle. The CDR3 contains 13 residues. The whole variable domain, filled in from reference TRBV18 and TRBJ1-1, reads NAGVMQNPRHLVRRRGQEARLRCSPMKGHSHVYWYRQLPEEGLKFMVYLQKENIIDESGMPKERFSAEFPKEGPSILRIQQVVRGDSAAYFCASTSEGHTEAFFGQGTRLTVV.

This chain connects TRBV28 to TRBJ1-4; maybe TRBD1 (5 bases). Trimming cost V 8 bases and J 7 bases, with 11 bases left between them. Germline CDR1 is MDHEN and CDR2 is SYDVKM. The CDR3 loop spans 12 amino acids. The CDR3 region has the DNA TGTGCCAGCTCCGGCGGGGCTGAAAAACTGTTTTTT. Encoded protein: CASSGGAEKLFF.

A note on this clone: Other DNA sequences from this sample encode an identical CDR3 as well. CDR3 bases: TGCGCCAGCAGCTTACAGGGGGCGAGCTCTGGAAACACCATATATTTT. Translation: CASSLQGASSGNTIYF. The rearrangement links TRBV5-1 to TRBJ1-3, with TRBD1 matching 9 bases. The CDR3 sequence is 16 residues long. Unmatched junction bases numbered 3, after V lost 2 bases and J lost 0 bases. Germline assignment: CDR1 SGHRS and CDR2 YFSETQ.

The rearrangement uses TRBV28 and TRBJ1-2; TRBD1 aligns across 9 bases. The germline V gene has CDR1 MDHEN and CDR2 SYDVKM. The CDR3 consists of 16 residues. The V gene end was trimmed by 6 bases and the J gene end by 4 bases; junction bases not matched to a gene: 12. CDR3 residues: CASSSITLTGGYGYTF. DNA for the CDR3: TGTGCCAGCAGCTCCATAACACTGACAGGGGGCTATGGCTACACCTTC.

Here the CDR3 DNA reads TGTGCCAGCAGTGCCTCGACAGGAATCATACTCCTCGGCTATGGCTACACCTTC. It encodes CASSASTGIILLGYGYTF. V is TRBV2 and J is TRBJ1-2; the D gene is possibly TRBD1 (6 bases). This CDR3 comprises 18 residues. Trimming cost V 4 bases and J 4 bases, with 25 bases left between them. Germline CDR1 and CDR2: SNHLY and FYNNEI.

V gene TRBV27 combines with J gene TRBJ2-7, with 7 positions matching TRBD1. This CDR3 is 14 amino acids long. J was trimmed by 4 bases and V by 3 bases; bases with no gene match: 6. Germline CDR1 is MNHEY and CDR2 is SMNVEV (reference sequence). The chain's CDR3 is CASSFSLTGYEQYF. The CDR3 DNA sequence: TGTGCCAGCAGTTTCTCCTTGACAGGGTACGAGCAGTACTTC.

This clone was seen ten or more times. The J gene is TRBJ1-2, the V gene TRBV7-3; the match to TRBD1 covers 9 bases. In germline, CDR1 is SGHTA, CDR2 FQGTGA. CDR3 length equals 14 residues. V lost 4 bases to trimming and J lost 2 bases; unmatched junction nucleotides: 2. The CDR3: CASSSGTGNYGYTF. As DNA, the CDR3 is TGTGCCAGCAGCTCCGGGACAGGGAACTATGGCTACACCTTC.

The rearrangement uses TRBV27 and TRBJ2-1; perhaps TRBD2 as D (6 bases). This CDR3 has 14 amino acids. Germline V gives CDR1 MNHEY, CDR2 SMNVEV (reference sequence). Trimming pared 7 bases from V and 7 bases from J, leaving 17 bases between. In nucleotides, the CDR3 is TGTGCCAGCAACTCGTGGAGGGAACGGAATGAGCAGTTCTTC. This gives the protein CASNSWRERNEQFF.

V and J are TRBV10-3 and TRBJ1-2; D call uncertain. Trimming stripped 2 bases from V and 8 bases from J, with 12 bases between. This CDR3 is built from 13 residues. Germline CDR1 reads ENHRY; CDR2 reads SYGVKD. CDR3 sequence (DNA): TGTGCCATCAGTGAGGGCCCGGGAAACGGCTACACCTTC. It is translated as CAISEGPGNGYTF.

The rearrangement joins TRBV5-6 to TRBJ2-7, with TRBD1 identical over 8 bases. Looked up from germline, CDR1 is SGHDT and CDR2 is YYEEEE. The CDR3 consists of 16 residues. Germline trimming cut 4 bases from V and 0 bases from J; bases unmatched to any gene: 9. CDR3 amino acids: CASSPVGQGLSYEQYF. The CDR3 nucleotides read TGTGCCAGCAGCCCTGTCGGACAGGGCCTCTCCTACGAGCAGTACTTC.

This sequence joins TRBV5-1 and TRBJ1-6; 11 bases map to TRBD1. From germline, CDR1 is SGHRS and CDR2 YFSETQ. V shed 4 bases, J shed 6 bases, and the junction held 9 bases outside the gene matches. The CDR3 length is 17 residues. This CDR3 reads CASSPVGQGDRNSPLHF. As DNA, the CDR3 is TGCGCCAGCAGCCCCGTGGGACAGGGGGATCGTAATTCACCCCTCCACTTT.

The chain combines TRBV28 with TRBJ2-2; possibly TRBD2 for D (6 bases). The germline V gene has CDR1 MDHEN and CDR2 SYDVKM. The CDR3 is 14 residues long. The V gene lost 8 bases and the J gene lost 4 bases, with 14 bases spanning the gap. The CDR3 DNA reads TGTGCCAGCTCCTCCTGGAGGGGCACCGGGGAGCTGTTTTTT. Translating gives CASSSWRGTGELFF.

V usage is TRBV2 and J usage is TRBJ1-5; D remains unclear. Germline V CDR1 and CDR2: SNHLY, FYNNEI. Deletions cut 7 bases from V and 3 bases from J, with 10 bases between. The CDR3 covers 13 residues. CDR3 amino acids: CASMLLINQPQHF. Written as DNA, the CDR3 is TGTGCCAGCATGTTACTTATCAATCAGCCCCAGCATTTT.

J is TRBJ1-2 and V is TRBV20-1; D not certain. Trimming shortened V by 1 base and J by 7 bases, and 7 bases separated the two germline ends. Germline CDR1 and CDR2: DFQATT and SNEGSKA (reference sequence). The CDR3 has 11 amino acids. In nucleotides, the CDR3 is TGCAGTGCTAGAGTTGGCGGTGGCTACACCTTC. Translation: CSARVGGGYTF.